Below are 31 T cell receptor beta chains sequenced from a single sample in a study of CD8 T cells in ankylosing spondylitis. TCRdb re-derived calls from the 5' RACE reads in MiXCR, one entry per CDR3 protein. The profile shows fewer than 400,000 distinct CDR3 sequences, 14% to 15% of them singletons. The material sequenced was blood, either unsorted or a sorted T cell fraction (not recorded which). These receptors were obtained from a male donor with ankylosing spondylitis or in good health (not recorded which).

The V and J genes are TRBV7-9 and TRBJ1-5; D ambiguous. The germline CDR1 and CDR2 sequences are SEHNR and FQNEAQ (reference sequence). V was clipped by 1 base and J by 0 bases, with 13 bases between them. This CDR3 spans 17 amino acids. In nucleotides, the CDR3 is TGTGCCAGCAGCTTAGAGGTTCGCCAGTTTAGCAATCAGCCCCAGCATTTT. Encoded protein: CASSLEVRQFSNQPQHF.

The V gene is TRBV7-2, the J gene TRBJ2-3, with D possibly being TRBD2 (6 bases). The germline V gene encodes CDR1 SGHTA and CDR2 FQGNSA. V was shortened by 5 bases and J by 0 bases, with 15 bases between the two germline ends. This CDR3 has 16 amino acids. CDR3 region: CASSHRGELSTDTQYF. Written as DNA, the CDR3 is TGTGCCAGCAGCCACCGCGGGGAGCTTAGCACAGATACGCAGTATTTT.

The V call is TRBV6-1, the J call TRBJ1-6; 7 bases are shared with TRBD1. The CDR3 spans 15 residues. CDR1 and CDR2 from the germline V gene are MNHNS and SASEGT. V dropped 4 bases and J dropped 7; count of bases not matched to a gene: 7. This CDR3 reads CASSGRQGPNSPLHF. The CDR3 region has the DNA TGTGCCAGCAGTGGAAGACAGGGCCCCAATTCACCCCTCCACTTT.

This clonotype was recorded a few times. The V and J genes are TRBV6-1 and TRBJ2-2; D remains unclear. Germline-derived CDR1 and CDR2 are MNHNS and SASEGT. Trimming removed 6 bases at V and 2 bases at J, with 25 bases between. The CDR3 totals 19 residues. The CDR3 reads CASSHGAQPWLSNTGELFF. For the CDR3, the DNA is TGTGCCAGCAGCCACGGAGCCCAACCTTGGCTATCAAACACCGGGGAGCTGTTTTTT.

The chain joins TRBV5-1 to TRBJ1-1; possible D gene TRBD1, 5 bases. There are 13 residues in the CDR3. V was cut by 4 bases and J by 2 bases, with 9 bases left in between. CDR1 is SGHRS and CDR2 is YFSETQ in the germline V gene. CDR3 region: CASSDRGNTEAFF. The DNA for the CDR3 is TGCGCCAGCAGCGATAGGGGTAACACTGAAGCTTTCTTT.

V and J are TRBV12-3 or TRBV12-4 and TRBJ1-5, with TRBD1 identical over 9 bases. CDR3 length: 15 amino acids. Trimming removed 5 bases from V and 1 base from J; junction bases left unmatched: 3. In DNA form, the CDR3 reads TGTGCCAGCAGTCGGGGACAGGGAAGCAATCAGCCCCAGCATTTT. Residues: CASSRGQGSNQPQHF.

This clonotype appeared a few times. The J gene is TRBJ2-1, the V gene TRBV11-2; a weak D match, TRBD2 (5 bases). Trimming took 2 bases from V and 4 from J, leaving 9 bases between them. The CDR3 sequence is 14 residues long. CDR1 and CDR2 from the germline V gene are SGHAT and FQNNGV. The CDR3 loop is CASSLHQRYNEQFF. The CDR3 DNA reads TGTGCCAGCAGCTTACATCAGCGGTACAATGAGCAGTTCTTC.

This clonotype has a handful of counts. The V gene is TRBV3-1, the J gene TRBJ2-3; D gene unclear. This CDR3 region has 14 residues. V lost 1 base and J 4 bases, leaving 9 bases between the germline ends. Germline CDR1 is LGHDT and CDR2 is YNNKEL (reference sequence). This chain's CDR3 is CASSQGTPADTQYF. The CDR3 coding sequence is TGTGCCAGCAGCCAAGGAACCCCCGCAGATACGCAGTATTTT.

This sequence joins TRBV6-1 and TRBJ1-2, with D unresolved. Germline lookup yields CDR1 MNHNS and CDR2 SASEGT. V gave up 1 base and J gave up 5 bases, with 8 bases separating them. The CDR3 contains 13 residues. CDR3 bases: TGTGCCAGCAGTGAAGAAAGGAGGTATGGCTACACCTTC. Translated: CASSEERRYGYTF.

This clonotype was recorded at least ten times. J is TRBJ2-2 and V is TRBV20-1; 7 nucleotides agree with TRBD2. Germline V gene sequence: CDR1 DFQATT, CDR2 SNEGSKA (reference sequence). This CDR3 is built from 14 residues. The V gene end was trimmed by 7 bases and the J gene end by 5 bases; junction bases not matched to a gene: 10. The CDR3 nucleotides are TGCAGTGTCCAAGATGTCGGGGGGACCGGGGAGCTGTTTTTT. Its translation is CSVQDVGGTGELFF.

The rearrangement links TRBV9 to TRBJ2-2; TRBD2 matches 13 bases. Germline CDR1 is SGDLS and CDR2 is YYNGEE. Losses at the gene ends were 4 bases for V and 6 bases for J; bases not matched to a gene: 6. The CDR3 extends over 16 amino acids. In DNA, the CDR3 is TGTGCCAGCAGCCTCACGGGACTAGCGGGGCCCGGGGAGCTGTTTTTT. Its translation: CASSLTGLAGPGELFF.

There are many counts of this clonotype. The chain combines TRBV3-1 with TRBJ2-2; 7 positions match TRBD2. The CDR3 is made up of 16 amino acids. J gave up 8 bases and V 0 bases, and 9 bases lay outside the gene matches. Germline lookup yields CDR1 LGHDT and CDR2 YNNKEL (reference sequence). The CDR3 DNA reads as TGTGCCAGCAGCCAAGATGGGACTATACTAGGGGGGGAGCTGTTTTTT. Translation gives CASSQDGTILGGELFF.

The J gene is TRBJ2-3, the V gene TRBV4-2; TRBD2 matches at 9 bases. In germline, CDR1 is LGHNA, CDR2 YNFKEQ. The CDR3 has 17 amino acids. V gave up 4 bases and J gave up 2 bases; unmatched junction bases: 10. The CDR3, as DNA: TGTGCCAGCAGCCCCATCTTGACTAGCGGCTACACAGATACGCAGTATTTT. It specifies CASSPILTSGYTDTQYF.

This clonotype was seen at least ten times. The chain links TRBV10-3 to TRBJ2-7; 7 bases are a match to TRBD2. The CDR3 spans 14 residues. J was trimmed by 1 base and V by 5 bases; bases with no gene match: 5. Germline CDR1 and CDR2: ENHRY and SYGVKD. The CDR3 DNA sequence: TGTGCCATCAGTTTAGAGCGGGGATCCTACGAGCAGTACTTC. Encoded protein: CAISLERGSYEQYF.

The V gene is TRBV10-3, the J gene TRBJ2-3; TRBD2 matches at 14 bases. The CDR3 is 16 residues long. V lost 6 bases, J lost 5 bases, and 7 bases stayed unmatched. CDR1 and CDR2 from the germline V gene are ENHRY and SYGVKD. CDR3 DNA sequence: TGTGCCATCAGCCCGGGACTAGCGGGGGCGGGAGATACGCAGTATTTT. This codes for CAISPGLAGAGDTQYF.

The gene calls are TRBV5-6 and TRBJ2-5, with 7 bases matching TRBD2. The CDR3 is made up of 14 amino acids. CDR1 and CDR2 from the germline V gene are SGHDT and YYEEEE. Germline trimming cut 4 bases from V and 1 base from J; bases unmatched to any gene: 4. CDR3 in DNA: TGTGCCAGCAGCCAGCAGCGGGGCCAAGAGACCCAGTACTTC. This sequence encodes CASSQQRGQETQYF.

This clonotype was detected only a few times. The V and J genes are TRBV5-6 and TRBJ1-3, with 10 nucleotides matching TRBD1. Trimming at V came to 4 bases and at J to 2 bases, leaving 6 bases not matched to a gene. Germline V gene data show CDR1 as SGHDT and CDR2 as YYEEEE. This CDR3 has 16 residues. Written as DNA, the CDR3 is TGTGCCAGCAGCCTACTGGGACAGGGGCCTGGAAACACCATATATTTT. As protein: CASSLLGQGPGNTIYF.

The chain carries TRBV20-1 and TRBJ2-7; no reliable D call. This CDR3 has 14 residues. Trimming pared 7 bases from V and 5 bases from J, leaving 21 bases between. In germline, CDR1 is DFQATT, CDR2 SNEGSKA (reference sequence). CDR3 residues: CSGASPKGIDEQYF. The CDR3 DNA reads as TGCAGTGGAGCGTCCCCTAAAGGGATAGACGAGCAGTACTTC.

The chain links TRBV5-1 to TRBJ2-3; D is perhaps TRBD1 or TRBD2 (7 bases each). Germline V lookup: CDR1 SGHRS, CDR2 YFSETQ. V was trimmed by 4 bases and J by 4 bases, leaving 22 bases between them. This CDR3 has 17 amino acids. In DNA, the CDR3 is TGCGCCAGCAGCCGGGGGGACCGACAGGGTGTCTCAGATACGCAGTATTTT. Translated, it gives CASSRGDRQGVSDTQYF. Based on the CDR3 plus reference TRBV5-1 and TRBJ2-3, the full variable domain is KAGVTQTPRYLIKTRGQQVTLSCSPISGHRSVSWYQQTPGQGLQFLFEYFSETQRNKGNFPGRFSGRQFSNSRSEMNVSTLELGDSALYLCASSRGDRQGVSDTQYFGPGTRLTVL.

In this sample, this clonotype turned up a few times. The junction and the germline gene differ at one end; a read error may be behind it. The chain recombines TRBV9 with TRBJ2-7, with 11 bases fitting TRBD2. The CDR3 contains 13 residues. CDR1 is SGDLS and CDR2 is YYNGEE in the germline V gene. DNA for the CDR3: TGTGCCAGCAGCCGGACTAGCGGGTGGCATAAAATGTTC. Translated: CASSRTSGWHKMF.

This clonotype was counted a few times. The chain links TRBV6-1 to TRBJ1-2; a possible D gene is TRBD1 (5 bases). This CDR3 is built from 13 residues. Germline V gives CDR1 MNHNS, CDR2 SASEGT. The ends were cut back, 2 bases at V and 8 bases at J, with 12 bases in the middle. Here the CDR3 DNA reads TGTGCCAGCAGTGAAAAGGGACCGAAGGGCTACACCTTC. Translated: CASSEKGPKGYTF.

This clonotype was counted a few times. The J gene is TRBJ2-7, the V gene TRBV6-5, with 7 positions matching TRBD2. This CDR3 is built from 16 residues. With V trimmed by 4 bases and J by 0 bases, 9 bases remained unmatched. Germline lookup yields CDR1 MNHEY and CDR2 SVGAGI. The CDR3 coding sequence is TGTGCCAGCAGTTCCCGGGGAGGGGCTTCCTCCTACGAGCAGTACTTC. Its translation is CASSSRGGASSYEQYF.

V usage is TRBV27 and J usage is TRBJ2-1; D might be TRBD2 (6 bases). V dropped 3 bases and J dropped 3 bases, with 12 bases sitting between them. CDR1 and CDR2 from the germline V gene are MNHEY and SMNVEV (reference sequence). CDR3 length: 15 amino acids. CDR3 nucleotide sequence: TGTGCCAGCAGTTTTTACGGGGGAAACTACAATGAGCAGTTCTTC. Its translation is CASSFYGGNYNEQFF.

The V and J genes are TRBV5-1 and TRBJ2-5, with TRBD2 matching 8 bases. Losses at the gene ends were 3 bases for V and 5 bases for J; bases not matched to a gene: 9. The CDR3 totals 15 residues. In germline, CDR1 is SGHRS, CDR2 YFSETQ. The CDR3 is CASSSLGGAGETQYF. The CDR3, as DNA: TGCGCCAGCAGCTCCCTCGGGGGGGCAGGGGAGACCCAGTACTTC.

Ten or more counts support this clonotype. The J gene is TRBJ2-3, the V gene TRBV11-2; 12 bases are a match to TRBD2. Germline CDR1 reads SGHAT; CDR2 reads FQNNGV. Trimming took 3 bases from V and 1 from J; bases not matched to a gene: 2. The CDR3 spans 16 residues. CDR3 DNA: TGTGCCAGCAGCTTGCTAGCGGGGGGGGGCACAGATACGCAGTATTTT. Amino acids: CASSLLAGGGTDTQYF.

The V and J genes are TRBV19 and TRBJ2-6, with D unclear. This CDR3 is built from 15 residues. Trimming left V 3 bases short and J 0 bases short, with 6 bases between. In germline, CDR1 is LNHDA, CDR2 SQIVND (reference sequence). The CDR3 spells CASSIGRSGANVLTF. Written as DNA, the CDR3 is TGTGCCAGTAGTATTGGGCGCTCTGGGGCCAACGTCCTGACTTTC.

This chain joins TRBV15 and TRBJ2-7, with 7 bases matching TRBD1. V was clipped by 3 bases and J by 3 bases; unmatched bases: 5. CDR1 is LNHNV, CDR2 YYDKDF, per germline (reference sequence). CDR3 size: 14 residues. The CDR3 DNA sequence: TGTGCCACCAGCAGGGACAGGTTCATCTACGAGCAGTACTTC. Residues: CATSRDRFIYEQYF.

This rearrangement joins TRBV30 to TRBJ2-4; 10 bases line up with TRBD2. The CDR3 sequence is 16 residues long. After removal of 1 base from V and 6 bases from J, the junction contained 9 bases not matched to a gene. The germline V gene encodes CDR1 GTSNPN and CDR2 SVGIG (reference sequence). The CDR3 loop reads CAWSGQREGRGNIQYF. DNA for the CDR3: TGTGCCTGGAGTGGTCAGCGGGAGGGCCGGGGAAACATTCAGTACTTC.

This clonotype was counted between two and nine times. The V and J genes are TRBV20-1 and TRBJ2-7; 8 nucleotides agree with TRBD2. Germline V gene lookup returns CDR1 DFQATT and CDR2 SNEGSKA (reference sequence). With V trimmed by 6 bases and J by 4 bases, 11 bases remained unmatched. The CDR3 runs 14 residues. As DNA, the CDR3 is TGCAGTGCCTCGCCGGGGGGGTCTACTTACGAGCAGTACTTC. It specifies CSASPGGSTYEQYF.

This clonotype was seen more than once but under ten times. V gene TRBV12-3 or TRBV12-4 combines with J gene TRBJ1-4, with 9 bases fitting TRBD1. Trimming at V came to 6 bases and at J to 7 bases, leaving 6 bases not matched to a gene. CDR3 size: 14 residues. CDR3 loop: CASSRDRAGEKLFF. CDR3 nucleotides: TGTGCCAGCAGCCGGGACAGGGCCGGTGAAAAACTGTTTTTT.

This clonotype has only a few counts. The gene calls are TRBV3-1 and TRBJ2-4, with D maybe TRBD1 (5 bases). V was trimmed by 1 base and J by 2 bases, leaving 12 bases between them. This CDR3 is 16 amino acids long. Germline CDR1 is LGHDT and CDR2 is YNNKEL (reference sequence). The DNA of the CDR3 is TGTGCCAGCAGCCAAGGCGACAGAACGCCCAAAAACATTCAGTACTTC. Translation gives CASSQGDRTPKNIQYF.